The entry that follows covers one T cell receptor beta chain sequence. The CDR3 runs 15 residues. CDR1 and CDR2 (germline): SGHTA, FQGNSA. After removal of 3 bases from V and 3 bases from J, the junction contained 5 bases not matched to a gene. Here immunoSEQ multiplex PCR was the method, and the copy in TCRdb shows in-frame clones only, minus some. There are around 300,000 clones in the sample; about 87% occur only once, and over 3.5% lies in the top ten. The sample is drawn from a study of blood T cell repertoires in COVID-19. The receptor comes from a woman in her thirties or forties with acute or convalescent COVID-19. V gene TRBV7-2 combines with J gene TRBJ2-3, with TRBD2 matching over 8 bases. Sequencing used peripheral blood. The CDR3 protein is CASSFRGGGTDTQYF. For the CDR3, the DNA is TGTGCCAGCAGCTTTCGGGGGGGAGGTACAGATACGCAGTATTTT.